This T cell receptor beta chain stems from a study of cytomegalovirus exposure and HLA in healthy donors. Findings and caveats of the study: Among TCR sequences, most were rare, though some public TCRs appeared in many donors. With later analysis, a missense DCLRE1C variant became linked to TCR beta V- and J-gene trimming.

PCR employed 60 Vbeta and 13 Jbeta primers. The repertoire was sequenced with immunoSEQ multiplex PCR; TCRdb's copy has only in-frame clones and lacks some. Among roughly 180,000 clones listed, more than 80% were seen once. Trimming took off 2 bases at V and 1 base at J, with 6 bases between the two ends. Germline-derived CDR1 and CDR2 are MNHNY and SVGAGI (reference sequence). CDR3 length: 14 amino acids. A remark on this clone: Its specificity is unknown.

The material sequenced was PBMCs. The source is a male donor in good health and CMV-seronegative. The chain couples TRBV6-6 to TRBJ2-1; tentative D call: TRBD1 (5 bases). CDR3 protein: CASSYQGSYNEQFF. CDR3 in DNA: TGTGCCAGCAGTTACCAGGGTTCCTACAATGAGCAGTTCTTC.